A single sample is the source of the 15 T cell receptor beta chains below, sequenced in a study of T cell responses to AZD1222 COVID-19 vaccine. Sequenced by immunoSEQ multiplex PCR; TCRdb stores in-frame clones only, minus some. In the table there are 130,000 or so clones, about 86% of which are singletons. The sample was peripheral blood, taken on day 0 of AZD1222 vaccination. These receptors originate from an adult in good health.

The chain carries TRBV4-3 and TRBJ2-2, with a weak D call TRBD1 (5 bases). Germline V CDR1 and CDR2: LGHNA, YSLEER. With 5 bases removed from V and 6 bases from J, the gap between germline ends came to 16 bases. The CDR3 has 15 residues. The CDR3 here is CASSSQASDSGELFF. The CDR3 DNA reads TGCGCCAGCAGCTCACAGGCCTCCGATTCCGGGGAGCTGTTTTTT.

This chain uses TRBV3-1 (or the pseudogene TRBV3-2) with TRBJ1-4; 7 bases match TRBD1. This CDR3 region has 18 residues. V trimming: 0 bases; J trimming: 0 bases; junction bases outside the gene matches: 7. Per germline, CDR1 LGHDT and CDR2 YNNKEL (reference sequence). CDR3 nucleotides: TGTGCCAGCAGCCAAGATACGTGGCAGGGGGCAACTAATGAAAAACTGTTTTTT. Its protein product is CASSQDTWQGATNEKLFF.

The chain carries TRBV3-1 (or the pseudogene TRBV3-2) and TRBJ2-3; 16 nucleotides align to TRBD2. J was trimmed by 11 bases and V by 1 base; bases with no gene match: 6. The CDR3 spans 16 residues. From germline, CDR1 is LGHDT and CDR2 YNNKEL (reference sequence). CDR3 in DNA: TGTGCCAGCAGCCAAGCGGGACTAGCGGGGGGGCAGGGGCAGTATTTT. Its protein product is CASSQAGLAGGQGQYF.

This clone was counted a few times. The rearrangement links TRBV30 to TRBJ2-5, with D unclear. CDR1 is GTSNPN, CDR2 SVGIG, per germline (reference sequence). The CDR3 has 14 residues. Trimming stripped 4 bases from V and 2 bases from J, with 14 bases between. CDR3 residues: CAWTDTGGQETQYF. CDR3 sequence (DNA): TGTGCCTGGACAGACACGGGCGGTCAAGAGACCCAGTACTTC.

The CDR3 region has the DNA TGTGCCAGCAGCGTAGGGGAGGGAGTCTCCTACGAGCAGTACTTC. Its protein is CASSVGEGVSYEQYF. The chain carries TRBV9 and TRBJ2-7; 7 positions match TRBD2. The germline V gene encodes CDR1 SGDLS and CDR2 YYNGEE. This CDR3 comprises 15 residues. J gave up 0 bases and V 0 bases, and 3 bases lay outside the gene matches.

The chain has TRBV27 and TRBJ1-6; D not resolved. Germline V CDR1 and CDR2: MNHEY, SMNVEV (reference sequence). V lost 2 bases and J 8 bases, leaving 10 bases between the germline ends. The CDR3 totals 14 residues. CDR3 amino acids: CASSLEGSYSPLHF. CDR3 sequence (DNA): TGTGCCAGCAGTTTAGAGGGTTCTTATTCACCCCTCCACTTT.

This chain links TRBV29-1 with TRBJ1-1; D unclear. V dropped 4 bases and J dropped 1 base, with 1 base sitting between them. Germline V gene lookup returns CDR1 SQVTM and CDR2 ANQGSEA. The CDR3 length is 10 residues. Here the CDR3 reads CSVGNTEAFF. DNA of the CDR3: TGCAGCGTTGGGAACACTGAAGCTTTCTTT.

The CDR3 here is CAISTGDNSPLHF. The CDR3 nucleotides are TGTGCCATCTCGACAGGGGATAATTCACCCCTCCACTTT. The rearrangement joins TRBV10-3 to TRBJ1-6; TRBD1 matches 8 bases. There are 13 residues in the CDR3. J lost 5 bases, V lost 8 bases, and 2 bases had no gene match. Germline V gene lookup returns CDR1 ENHRY and CDR2 SYGVKD.

The table lists this clone with a count of one. The V and J genes are TRBV29-1 and TRBJ1-1; 8 bases fit TRBD1. This CDR3 is 11 amino acids long. V trimming: 3 bases; J trimming: 10 bases; junction bases outside the gene matches: 4. The V gene's germline CDR1 is SQVTM and CDR2 ANQGSEA. CDR3 coding DNA: TGCAGCGTTGATACAGGGGGAAGAGCTTTCTTT. This gives the protein CSVDTGGRAFF.

This chain joins TRBV19 and TRBJ2-5, with 7 nucleotides matching TRBD1. The CDR3 sequence is 16 residues long. Germline V CDR1 and CDR2: LNHDA, SQIVND (reference sequence). Germline trimming cut 2 bases from V and 5 bases from J; bases unmatched to any gene: 11. This chain's CDR3 is CASSIYGTALPETQYF. As DNA, the CDR3 is TGTGCCAGTAGTATATACGGGACAGCCCTCCCGGAGACCCAGTACTTC.

The rearrangement uses TRBV11-2 and TRBJ2-3; TRBD2 agrees at 8 bases. CDR3 length: 14 amino acids. Looked up from germline, CDR1 is SGHAT and CDR2 is FQNNGV. J lost 5 bases, V lost 3 bases, and 4 bases had no gene match. The CDR3: CASSFGAGGDTQYF. As DNA, the CDR3 is TGTGCCAGCAGCTTTGGGGCGGGAGGAGATACGCAGTATTTT.

The rearrangement uses TRBV27 and TRBJ2-1, with D perhaps matching TRBD1 (5 bases). The CDR3 runs to 12 residues. Germline-derived CDR1 and CDR2 are MNHEY and SMNVEV (reference sequence). The V end was cut by 10 bases, the J end by 6 bases, with 13 bases between. CDR3 loop: CATQAGSNEQFF. CDR3 in DNA: TGTGCCACCCAAGCAGGGTCCAATGAGCAGTTCTTC.

This chain joins TRBV5-1 and TRBJ2-2, with 7 bases lining up with TRBD1. Germline assignment: CDR1 SGHRS and CDR2 YFSETQ. The CDR3 is made up of 17 amino acids. V trimming: 4 bases; J trimming: 7 bases; junction bases outside the gene matches: 16. CDR3 DNA sequence: TGCGCCAGCAGCCGAAGTGTGGACAGGAGGACGAGCGGGGAGCTGTTTTTT. Its translation is CASSRSVDRRTSGELFF.

The chain joins TRBV19 to TRBJ2-1; a weak D match, TRBD1 (5 bases). The V gene's germline CDR1 is LNHDA and CDR2 SQIVND (reference sequence). The CDR3 covers 17 residues. Trimming pared 3 bases from V and 8 bases from J, leaving 23 bases between. The CDR3 sequence: CASSMPSGRGLYDEQFF. For the CDR3, the DNA is TGTGCCAGTAGTATGCCCTCGGGTAGGGGCCTGTACGATGAGCAGTTCTTC.

The chain recombines TRBV4-3 with TRBJ1-4; 8 bases line up with TRBD1. Germline V gene data show CDR1 as LGHNA and CDR2 as YSLEER. Losses at the gene ends were 0 bases for V and 5 bases for J; bases not matched to a gene: 5. The CDR3 extends over 16 amino acids. In DNA form, the CDR3 reads TGCGCCAGCAGCCAAGATAGGCCAGGGGGCAATGAAAAACTGTTTTTT. Encoded protein: CASSQDRPGGNEKLFF.